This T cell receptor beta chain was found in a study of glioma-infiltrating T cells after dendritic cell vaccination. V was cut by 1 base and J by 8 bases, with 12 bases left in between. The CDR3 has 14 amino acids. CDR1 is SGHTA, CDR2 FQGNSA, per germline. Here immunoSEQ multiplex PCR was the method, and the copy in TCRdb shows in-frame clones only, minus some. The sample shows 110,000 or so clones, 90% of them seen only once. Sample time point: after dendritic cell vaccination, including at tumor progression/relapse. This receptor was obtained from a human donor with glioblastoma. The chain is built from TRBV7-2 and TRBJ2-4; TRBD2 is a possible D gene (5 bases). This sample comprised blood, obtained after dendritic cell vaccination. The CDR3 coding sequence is TGTGCCAGCAGCTTAGGGCTGGAAGCGGACATTCAGTACTTC. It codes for CASSLGLEADIQYF.